This entry lists 13 T cell receptor beta chains sequenced from one sample in a study of blood T cell dynamics during melanoma immunotherapy. This table comes from immunoSEQ multiplex PCR, and its TCRdb copy is limited to in-frame clones, with some not included. The sample includes about 1,200 clones, 81% seen only once; the top ten take 9.7%. Time point described: week 3, after first cycle of checkpoint inhibitor. The input for sequencing was cell-free DNA from blood, taken from a patient treated with checkpoint blockade. The receptors derive from a human donor with melanoma.

The DNA of the CDR3 is TGTGCCAGTAAACCTGAGCGGGGGGCCTTCTACGAGCAGTACTTC. It specifies CASKPERGAFYEQYF. This chain connects TRBV19 to TRBJ2-7; 9 bases fit TRBD2. CDR3 length equals 15 residues. Germline lookup yields CDR1 LNHDA and CDR2 SQIVND (reference sequence). With V trimmed by 7 bases and J by 3 bases, 10 bases remained unmatched.

The V call is TRBV15, the J call TRBJ2-3, with D tentatively TRBD1 (6 bases). Per the germline V gene, CDR1 is LNHNV and CDR2 is YYDKDF (reference sequence). The CDR3 runs 12 residues. V lost 8 bases to trimming and J lost 5 bases, with 11 bases between them. CDR3: CATLMTGDTQYF. The CDR3 nucleotides read TGTGCCACCCTCATGACAGGAGATACGCAGTATTTT.

V is TRBV15 and J is TRBJ2-1, with D perhaps TRBD1 or TRBD2 (5 bases each). The germline V gene has CDR1 LNHNV and CDR2 YYDKDF (reference sequence). This CDR3 contains 13 residues. V was clipped by 0 bases and J by 13 bases, with 13 bases between them. CDR3 protein: CATSRDLGVGQFF. In nucleotides, the CDR3 is TGTGCCACCAGCAGAGATTTGGGGGTCGGACAGTTCTTC.

This clone was counted only a few times. The rearrangement uses TRBV25-1 and TRBJ1-2, with TRBD1 as a possible D gene (5 bases). The V gene lost 3 bases and the J gene lost 8 bases, with 25 bases spanning the gap. Germline CDR1 reads MGHDK; CDR2 reads SYGVNS. The CDR3 is made up of 17 amino acids. CDR3 nucleotide sequence: TGTGCCAGCAGTGACCACAGGTTTGTTCGGGGCGAGAGCGGCTACACCTTC. Translation gives CASSDHRFVRGESGYTF.

Only a few counts were recorded for this clone. The rearrangement uses TRBV18 and TRBJ2-1; D is unclear. This CDR3 comprises 11 residues. Germline CDR1 and CDR2: KGHSH and LQKENI. With 2 bases removed from V and 9 bases from J, the gap between germline ends came to 5 bases. The DNA of the CDR3 is TGTGCCAGCTCACCAGGGGTTGAGCAGTTCTTC. Translating it yields CASSPGVEQFF.

The rearrangement uses TRBV30 and TRBJ2-3; 7 positions agree with TRBD2. Germline assignment: CDR1 GTSNPN and CDR2 SVGIG (reference sequence). The CDR3 loop spans 15 amino acids. V lost 1 base to trimming and J lost 0 bases; unmatched junction nucleotides: 4. CDR3 loop: CAWSAHSGSTDTQYF. The CDR3 region has the DNA TGTGCCTGGAGTGCCCATAGCGGGAGCACAGATACGCAGTATTTT.

The rearrangement uses TRBV30 and TRBJ1-6, with a tentative D call TRBD1 (5 bases). Germline V gene data show CDR1 as GTSNPN and CDR2 as SVGIG (reference sequence). The CDR3 is 15 residues long. V lost 4 bases to trimming and J lost 7 bases, with 17 bases between them. CDR3 protein: CAWMARGMGNSPLHF. DNA of the CDR3: TGTGCCTGGATGGCAAGGGGTATGGGGAATTCACCCCTCCACTTT.

The chain has TRBV5-6 and TRBJ2-3, with a possible D match to TRBD2 (5 bases). CDR3 length equals 14 residues. From germline, CDR1 is SGHDT and CDR2 YYEEEE. The V end lost 0 bases, the J end lost 5 bases, and 10 bases lay between the germline ends. The CDR3, as DNA: TGTGCCAGCAGCTTGGTCGGGGTAGGAGATACGCAGTATTTT. Encoded protein: CASSLVGVGDTQYF.

This clone was counted a single time. The rearrangement links TRBV28 to TRBJ1-6; 7 bases line up with TRBD1. The trim removed 5 bases at V and 14 bases at J, leaving 12 bases unmatched. Per the germline V gene, CDR1 is MDHEN and CDR2 is SYDVKM. The CDR3 totals 14 residues. CDR3 DNA sequence: TGTGCCAGCAGTCTCTCTCAGGACAGGCCGACCCTCCACTTT. Its translation is CASSLSQDRPTLHF.

This clone was detected a few times. J is TRBJ2-3 and V is TRBV4-1; 9 nucleotides align to TRBD2. This CDR3 comprises 15 residues. V shed 0 bases and J 10 bases; nucleotides not matched to a gene: 8. Germline CDR1 MGHRA, CDR2 YSYEKL. The CDR3 DNA reads as TGCGCCAGCAGCCAAGATCCCGCGGGGGGGCCAGCGCAGTATTTT. Encoded protein: CASSQDPAGGPAQYF.

The gene calls are TRBV11-2 and TRBJ2-3, with TRBD2 as a possible D gene (6 bases). Germline CDR1 is SGHAT and CDR2 is FQNNGV. The germline V and J ends were trimmed by 5 bases and 1 base, with 16 bases remaining between them. The CDR3 runs 16 residues. CDR3 sequence reads: CASSPYGTGGTDTQYF. The DNA for the CDR3 is TGTGCCAGCAGCCCCTACGGGACTGGAGGCACAGATACGCAGTATTTT.

The chain uses TRBV28 and TRBJ1-5; D possibly corresponds to TRBD1 (6 bases). Germline CDR1 and CDR2: MDHEN and SYDVKM. Trimming took off 10 bases at V and 3 bases at J, with 13 bases between the two ends. This CDR3 region has 13 residues. Written as DNA, the CDR3 is TGTGCCATCGGGACAAGTATCAATCAGCCCCAGCATTTT. As protein: CAIGTSINQPQHF.

J is TRBJ1-1 and V is TRBV18; TRBD1 matches 7 bases. After removal of 6 bases from V and 4 bases from J, the junction contained 8 bases not matched to a gene. This CDR3 is built from 14 residues. CDR1 is KGHSH, CDR2 LQKENI, per germline. The CDR3 DNA reads as TGTGCCAGCTCGCCGGGACAGACGCTCACTGAAGCTTTCTTT. Translating gives CASSPGQTLTEAFF.